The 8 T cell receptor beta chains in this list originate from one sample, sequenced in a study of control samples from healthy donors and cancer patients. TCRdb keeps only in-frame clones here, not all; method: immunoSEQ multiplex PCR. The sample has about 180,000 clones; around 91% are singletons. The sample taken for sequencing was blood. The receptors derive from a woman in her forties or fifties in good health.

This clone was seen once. In DNA form, the CDR3 reads TGTGCCAGCAGTTTTGGGCGGGCAGGGGGAGATACGCAGTATTTT. Translating gives CASSFGRAGGDTQYF. V is TRBV27 and J is TRBJ2-3, with 7 bases matching TRBD1. J was trimmed by 5 bases and V by 3 bases; bases with no gene match: 8. Germline loops: CDR1 MNHEY, CDR2 SMNVEV (reference sequence). The CDR3 runs to 15 residues.

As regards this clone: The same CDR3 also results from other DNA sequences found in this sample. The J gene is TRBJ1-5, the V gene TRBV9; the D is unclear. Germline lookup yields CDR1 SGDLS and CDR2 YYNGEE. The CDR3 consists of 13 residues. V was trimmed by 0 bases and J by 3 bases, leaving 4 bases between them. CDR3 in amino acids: CASSVGVNQPQHF. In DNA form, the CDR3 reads TGTGCCAGCAGCGTAGGGGTCAATCAGCCCCAGCATTTT.

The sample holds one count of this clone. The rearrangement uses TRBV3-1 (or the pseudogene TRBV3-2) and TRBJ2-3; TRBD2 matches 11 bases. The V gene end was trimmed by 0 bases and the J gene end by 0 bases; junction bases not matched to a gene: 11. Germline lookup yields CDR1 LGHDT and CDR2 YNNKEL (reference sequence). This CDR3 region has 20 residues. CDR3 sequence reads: CASSQEGASGGFHSTDTQYF. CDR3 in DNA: TGTGCCAGCAGCCAAGAGGGGGCTAGCGGGGGGTTCCATAGCACAGATACGCAGTATTTT.

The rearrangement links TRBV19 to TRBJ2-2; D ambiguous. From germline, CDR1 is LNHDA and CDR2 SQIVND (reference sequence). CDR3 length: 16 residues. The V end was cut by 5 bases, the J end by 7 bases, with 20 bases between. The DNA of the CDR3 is TGTGCCAGTAGTTTTCTCCGATCCCTGACCAGCGGGGAGCTGTTTTTT. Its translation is CASSFLRSLTSGELFF.

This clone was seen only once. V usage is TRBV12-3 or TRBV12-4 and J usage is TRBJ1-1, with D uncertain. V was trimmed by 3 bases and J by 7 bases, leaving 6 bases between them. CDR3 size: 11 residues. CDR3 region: CASSLVDEAFF. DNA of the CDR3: TGTGCCAGCAGTTTGGTGGATGAAGCTTTCTTT.

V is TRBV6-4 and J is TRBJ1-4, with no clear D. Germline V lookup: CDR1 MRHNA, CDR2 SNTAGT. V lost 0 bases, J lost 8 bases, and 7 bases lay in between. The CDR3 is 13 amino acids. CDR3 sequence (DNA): TGTGCCAGCAGTGACTCGAACAGCGAAAAACTGTTTTTT. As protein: CASSDSNSEKLFF.

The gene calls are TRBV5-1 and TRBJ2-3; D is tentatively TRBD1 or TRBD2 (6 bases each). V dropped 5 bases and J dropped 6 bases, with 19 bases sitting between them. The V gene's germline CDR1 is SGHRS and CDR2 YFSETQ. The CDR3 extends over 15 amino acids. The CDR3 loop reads CASSPDPRRGDTQYF. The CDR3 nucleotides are TGCGCCAGCAGTCCAGACCCCAGGAGGGGGGATACGCAGTATTTT.

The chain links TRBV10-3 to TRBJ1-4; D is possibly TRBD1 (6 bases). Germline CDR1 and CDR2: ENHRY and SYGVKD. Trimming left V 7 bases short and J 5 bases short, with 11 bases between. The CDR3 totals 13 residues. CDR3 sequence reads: CAIKGDINEKLFF. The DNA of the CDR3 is TGTGCCATCAAGGGGGATATAAATGAAAAACTGTTTTTT.